The 28 T cell receptor beta chains listed next were all sequenced from one sample in a study of T cells in Graves' hyperthyroidism and ophthalmopathy. RNA transcripts gave rise to amplified TCR beta CDR3 regions. HTBI primers were the set used in a first-round RT-PCR of the TCR CDR3. Each CDR3 protein is one row after TCRdb ran MiXCR on the multiplex PCR reads. This table holds under 650,000 distinct CDR3 sequences, roughly 15% found once. The specimen was blood. These receptors originate from a woman aged 30 to 39 with Graves' hyperthyroidism.

The CDR3 spells CASRPRTGALQETQYF. In nucleotides, the CDR3 is TGTGCCAGCAGGCCGCGGACAGGGGCCCTCCAAGAGACCCAGTACTTC. The chain is built from TRBV6-1 and TRBJ2-5; 9 bases map to TRBD1. This CDR3 has 16 residues. CDR1 is MNHNS, CDR2 SASEGT, per germline. With V trimmed by 6 bases and J by 1 base, 9 bases remained unmatched.

In this sample, this clonotype turned up a few times. The V gene is TRBV18, the J gene TRBJ2-3, with TRBD2 matching 8 bases. Trimming removed 0 bases from V and 0 bases from J; junction bases left unmatched: 5. This CDR3 comprises 17 residues. Germline lookup yields CDR1 KGHSH and CDR2 LQKENI. The DNA of the CDR3 is TGTGCCAGCTCACCACCTGAGCGGGAGTCGAGCACAGATACGCAGTATTTT. Residues: CASSPPERESSTDTQYF.

This clonotype has only a few counts. CDR3 sequence: CASSLYLSGLAGEAGAKNIQYF. CDR3 DNA: TGTGCCAGCAGTTTATACTTGTCGGGACTAGCGGGAGAGGCAGGGGCCAAAAACATTCAGTACTTC. The chain has TRBV28 and TRBJ2-4; 14 bases are shared with TRBD2. The ends lost 1 base at V and 1 base at J; junction bases unmatched: 15. This CDR3 region has 22 residues. The V gene's germline CDR1 is MDHEN and CDR2 SYDVKM.

This clonotype has only a few counts. This chain joins TRBV4-3 and TRBJ1-1; possible D gene TRBD1, 6 bases. The CDR3 loop spans 13 amino acids. The V gene lost 2 bases and the J gene lost 5 bases, with 9 bases spanning the gap. In germline, CDR1 is LGHNA, CDR2 YSLEER. As DNA, the CDR3 is TGCGCCAGCAGCCAAATACAGGGAACTGAAGCTTTCTTT. Residues: CASSQIQGTEAFF.

In its sample, this clonotype was seen many times. This rearrangement joins TRBV6-1 to TRBJ2-3; D gene uncertain. Germline V gene data show CDR1 as MNHNS and CDR2 as SASEGT. V lost 6 bases to trimming and J lost 4 bases, with 8 bases between them. This CDR3 has 12 residues. The CDR3 DNA reads as TGTGCCAGCAGCCCCCGGCCAGATACGCAGTATTTT. Translating gives CASSPRPDTQYF.

This clonotype showed up many times. The chain employs TRBV27 and TRBJ2-7; weak D call: TRBD1 (6 bases). Between the trimmed V and J ends, which lost 1 base and 2 bases, there was a span of 12 bases. The CDR3 loop spans 15 amino acids. Germline values: CDR1 MNHEY, CDR2 SMNVEV (reference sequence). For the CDR3, the DNA is TGTGCCAGCAGTTTATGGGCCAGGGGCCCCTACGAGCAGTACTTC. Its protein is CASSLWARGPYEQYF.

A few counts support this clonotype. J is TRBJ1-5 and V is TRBV7-2; 8 bases map to TRBD1. V trimming: 2 bases; J trimming: 4 bases; junction bases outside the gene matches: 4. CDR3 length: 15 amino acids. In germline, CDR1 is SGHTA, CDR2 FQGNSA. CDR3 coding DNA: TGTGCCAGCAGCTTACAGGGGGCCTTGAATCAGCCCCAGCATTTT. Protein: CASSLQGALNQPQHF.

In this sample, this clonotype turned up a few times. The chain is built from TRBV18 and TRBJ1-4; 8 bases align to TRBD1. V dropped 3 bases and J dropped 5; count of bases not matched to a gene: 8. The CDR3 is 16 amino acids. Germline lookup yields CDR1 KGHSH and CDR2 LQKENI. The CDR3 region has the DNA TGTGCCAGCTCACCGGTCGCGGGACAGGCGAATGAAAAACTGTTTTTT. This encodes CASSPVAGQANEKLFF.

This clonotype was seen ten or more times. The chain combines TRBV10-1 with TRBJ2-3, with 12 bases that match TRBD2. The germline V gene has CDR1 WNHNN and CDR2 SYGVQD (reference sequence). The J segment lost 4 bases and the V segment lost 5 bases, leaving 7 bases of the junction unmatched. The CDR3 has 16 amino acids. CDR3 coding DNA: TGCGCCAGCAGTCCCTGGACTAGCGGGAACGCAGATACGCAGTATTTT. Protein: CASSPWTSGNADTQYF.

This clonotype has a handful of counts. This rearrangement joins TRBV5-5 to TRBJ2-7, with 10 positions matching TRBD1. The V gene end was trimmed by 3 bases and the J gene end by 8 bases; junction bases not matched to a gene: 8. There are 14 residues in the CDR3. Germline-derived CDR1 and CDR2 are SGHKS and YYEKEE (reference sequence). As DNA, the CDR3 is TGTGCCAGCAGCTGGGAGGGACAGGGGATGCAGCAGTACTTC. Protein: CASSWEGQGMQQYF.

The gene calls are TRBV7-9 and TRBJ2-7, with 8 bases that match TRBD2. The CDR3 totals 14 residues. Per germline, CDR1 SEHNR and CDR2 FQNEAQ (reference sequence). The V gene end was trimmed by 5 bases and the J gene end by 4 bases; junction bases not matched to a gene: 7. CDR3 bases: TGTGCCAGCAGCGCGACTAGCGCCTGGTACGAGCAGTACTTC. Its translation: CASSATSAWYEQYF.

This clonotype has at least ten counts. J is TRBJ1-2 and V is TRBV2, with D possibly TRBD1 on 5 matching bases. The V and J ends lost 3 bases and 6 bases respectively, with 14 bases between them. Germline V lookup: CDR1 SNHLY, CDR2 FYNNEI. The CDR3 has 14 amino acids. The CDR3 DNA follows: TGTGCCAGCAGTGAGTTGGGGGATATGGATGGCTACACCTTC. This encodes CASSELGDMDGYTF.

V gene TRBV3-1 combines with J gene TRBJ2-3; no clear D. Between the trimmed V and J ends, which lost 2 bases and 7 bases, there was a span of 16 bases. The CDR3 length is 15 residues. Germline lookup yields CDR1 LGHDT and CDR2 YNNKEL (reference sequence). The CDR3 sequence is CASSQLGRTVYTQYF. CDR3 nucleotides: TGTGCCAGCAGCCAACTAGGACGTACGGTATATACGCAGTATTTT.

The chain uses TRBV28 and TRBJ1-2, with 8 bases that match TRBD1. This CDR3 comprises 16 residues. The ends lost 4 bases at V and 4 bases at J; junction bases unmatched: 11. Germline V gives CDR1 MDHEN, CDR2 SYDVKM. The CDR3 DNA sequence: TGTGCCAGCAGTTCCTCGACAGGGGTGGTTCGCTATGGCTACACCTTC. This sequence encodes CASSSSTGVVRYGYTF.

This clonotype was picked up many times. V usage is TRBV7-8 and J usage is TRBJ1-5, with a possible D match to TRBD1 (6 bases). The germline V gene encodes CDR1 SGHVS and CDR2 FQNEAQ. The CDR3 spans 16 residues. The germline V and J ends were trimmed by 5 bases and 2 bases, with 16 bases remaining between them. In DNA, the CDR3 is TGTGCCAGCAGCCTAGGACAGAGGTTAGGCAATCAGCCCCAGCATTTT. Amino acid sequence: CASSLGQRLGNQPQHF.

In its sample, this clonotype was seen many times. The chain links TRBV28 to TRBJ2-3; no clear D gene. The V gene's germline CDR1 is MDHEN and CDR2 SYDVKM. Trimming took 6 bases from V and 2 from J, leaving 15 bases between them. The CDR3 covers 15 residues. CDR3 residues: CASSRQQTHTDTQYF. Here the CDR3 DNA reads TGTGCCAGCAGCCGACAACAGACCCACACAGATACGCAGTATTTT.

This clonotype was observed a handful of times. It may be a read error: a sequence one base away is much more abundant. The chain employs TRBV12-3 or TRBV12-4 and TRBJ2-1, with TRBD2 matching 10 bases. This CDR3 contains 16 residues. V lost 5 bases to trimming and J lost 4 bases; unmatched junction nucleotides: 8. The CDR3 region is CASSLGTSEVYNEQFF. CDR3 nucleotides: TGTGCCAGCAGTCTCGGGACTAGCGAAGTGTACAATGAGCAGTTCTTC.

In the case of this clonotype: This may be a read error, as it is one base from a much larger clone. This chain links TRBV6-1 with TRBJ2-5; D may correspond to TRBD1 or TRBD2 (5 bases each). The V end lost 6 bases, the J end lost 2 bases, and 19 bases lay between the germline ends. This CDR3 is built from 16 residues. Germline V CDR1 and CDR2: MNHNS, SASEGT. CDR3 coding DNA: TGTGCCAGCAGGCGCGACAGTATCGGGGATCAAGAGACCCAGTACTTC. Its translation is CASRRDSIGDQETQYF.

This clonotype appeared many times. The chain joins TRBV7-3 to TRBJ2-1; D uncertain. The V end was cut by 1 base, the J end by 10 bases, with 11 bases between. There are 13 residues in the CDR3. Germline CDR1 is SGHTA and CDR2 is FQGTGA. The CDR3 here is CASSLRRPGEQFF. The DNA for the CDR3 is TGTGCCAGCAGCTTAAGACGGCCCGGGGAGCAGTTCTTC.

The gene calls are TRBV20-1 and TRBJ1-6; D perhaps matches TRBD1 (6 bases). This CDR3 comprises 13 residues. The V gene lost 2 bases and the J gene lost 7 bases, with 9 bases spanning the gap. The V gene's germline CDR1 is DFQATT and CDR2 SNEGSKA (reference sequence). The CDR3 region is CSARRQENSPLHF. For the CDR3, the DNA is TGCAGTGCTAGAAGACAGGAGAATTCACCCCTCCACTTT.

This clonotype occurred many times. The chain is built from TRBV28 and TRBJ1-3, with D unclear. V was shortened by 2 bases and J by 0 bases, with 5 bases between the two germline ends. Germline-derived CDR1 and CDR2 are MDHEN and SYDVKM. CDR3 size: 14 residues. The CDR3 sequence is CASSLPDSGNTIYF. CDR3 nucleotide sequence: TGTGCCAGCAGTTTACCGGACTCTGGAAACACCATATATTTT. Supplemented by reference TRBV28 and TRBJ1-3, the full variable domain reads DVKVTQSSRYLVKRTGEKVFLECVQDMDHENMFWYRQDPGLGLRLIYFSYDVKMKEKGDIPEGYSVSREKKERFSLILESASTNQTSMYLCASSLPDSGNTIYFGEGSWLTVV.

This clonotype was detected many times. V and J are TRBV28 and TRBJ2-7; 11 nucleotides align to TRBD2. Germline lookup yields CDR1 MDHEN and CDR2 SYDVKM. V gave up 5 bases and J gave up 3 bases; unmatched junction bases: 12. The CDR3 runs to 17 residues. CDR3 region: CASSNPSGTSGFYEQYF. The CDR3, as DNA: TGTGCCAGCAGTAACCCCTCCGGGACTAGCGGCTTCTACGAGCAGTACTTC.

In its sample, this clonotype was seen a few times. V usage is TRBV7-2 and J usage is TRBJ2-7, with 10 bases identical to TRBD1. Germline V gene data show CDR1 as SGHTA and CDR2 as FQGNSA. This CDR3 has 14 amino acids. The V segment lost 5 bases and the J segment 8 bases; nucleotides outside the gene matches: 9. CDR3 sequence: CASSQGTGEGKQYF. CDR3 nucleotides: TGTGCCAGCAGCCAAGGGACAGGGGAGGGAAAGCAGTACTTC.

The chain employs TRBV12-3 or TRBV12-4 and TRBJ1-1, with 8 bases fitting TRBD1. The CDR3 runs 16 residues. V gave up 5 bases and J gave up 1 base; unmatched junction bases: 9. This CDR3 is CASSGRTGLANTEAFF. DNA of the CDR3: TGTGCCAGCAGTGGTAGGACAGGGCTCGCGAACACTGAAGCTTTCTTT.

This clonotype was observed at least ten times. The chain recombines TRBV30 with TRBJ2-7; D unclear. Between the trimmed V and J ends, which lost 2 bases and 4 bases, there was a span of 12 bases. Germline CDR1 is GTSNPN and CDR2 is SVGIG (reference sequence). This CDR3 is 13 amino acids long. This CDR3 is CAWSPVLGYEQYF. The CDR3 bases are TGTGCCTGGAGTCCAGTACTCGGGTACGAGCAGTACTTC.

There are many counts of this clonotype. V and J are TRBV28 and TRBJ2-7, with D hard to call. Germline CDR1 is MDHEN and CDR2 is SYDVKM. The CDR3 spans 11 residues. V lost 7 bases and J 6 bases, leaving 10 bases between the germline ends. Written as DNA, the CDR3 is TGTGCCAGCAAGGGCGAGAGCGAGCAGTACTTC. Amino acid sequence: CASKGESEQYF.

A few counts support this clonotype. The gene calls are TRBV30 and TRBJ1-2; D might be TRBD1 (5 bases). Trimming removed 1 base at V and 5 bases at J, with 14 bases between. Germline V gene lookup returns CDR1 GTSNPN and CDR2 SVGIG (reference sequence). The CDR3 runs to 14 residues. As DNA, the CDR3 is TGTGCCTGGAGTGATGGGGGGATATGGTATGGCTACACCTTC. This sequence encodes CAWSDGGIWYGYTF.

The J gene is TRBJ1-5, the V gene TRBV9; perhaps TRBD1 as D (6 bases). Germline V gene sequence: CDR1 SGDLS, CDR2 YYNGEE. V shed 7 bases and J shed 7 bases, with 15 bases lying between them. The CDR3 spans 13 residues. CDR3 region: CASGTGPAQPQHF. In DNA form, the CDR3 reads TGTGCCAGCGGAACAGGGCCGGCACAGCCCCAGCATTTT.